This T cell receptor (beta chain) was recorded in a study of cytotoxic CD8 clonotypes in ibrutinib-treated CLL. At the level of the study: Collecting the response samples happened after a median around twelve months of treatment, with a range of 6 to 36. Regarding the study as a whole: A rise in clonality was seen at ibrutinib response, and a fall back toward baseline was seen at progression. Once treatment began, public clonotypes, which were uncommon, contracted or stayed stable.

Depth targeted 1 in 200,000 to 1 in 1 million T cells, averaging 10x coverage per clonotype. Libraries were prepared by immunoSEQ multiplex PCR; TCRdb keeps only in-frame clonotypes and omits some of them. The sample lists tens of thousands of clones, 55% to 75% occurring once. A note on this clone: Its target is unknown.

The CDR3 has 15 amino acids. The germline CDR1 and CDR2 sequences are MNHEY and SMNVEV (reference sequence). V was pared by 8 bases and J by 4 bases, with 10 bases of the junction left unmatched. This TCR was recovered from a human donor with chronic lymphocytic leukemia. Sequenced material: PBMCs, taken after 12 months of ibrutinib treatment. The rearrangement joins TRBV27 to TRBJ2-3, with 9 bases identical to TRBD1. In DNA form, the CDR3 reads TGTGCCAGCCAAGAAGGACAGGGGATTTCAGATACGCAGTATTTT. Translated: CASQEGQGISDTQYF.